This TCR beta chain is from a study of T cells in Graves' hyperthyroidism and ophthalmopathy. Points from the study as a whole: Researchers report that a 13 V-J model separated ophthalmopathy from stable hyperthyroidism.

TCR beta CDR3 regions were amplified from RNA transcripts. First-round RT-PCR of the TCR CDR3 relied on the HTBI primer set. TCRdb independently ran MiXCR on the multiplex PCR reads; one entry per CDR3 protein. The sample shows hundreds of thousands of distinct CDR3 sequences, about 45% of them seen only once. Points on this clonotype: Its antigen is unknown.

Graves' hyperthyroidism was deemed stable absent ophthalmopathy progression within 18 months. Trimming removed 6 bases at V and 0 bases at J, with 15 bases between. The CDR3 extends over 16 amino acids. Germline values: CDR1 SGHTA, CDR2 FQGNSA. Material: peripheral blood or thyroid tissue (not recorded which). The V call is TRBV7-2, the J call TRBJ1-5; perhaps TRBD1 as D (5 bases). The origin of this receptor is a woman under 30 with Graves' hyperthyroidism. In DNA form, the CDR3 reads TGTGCCAGCAGACCAACCGCAGGGTATAGCAATCAGCCCCAGCATTTT. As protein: CASRPTAGYSNQPQHF.